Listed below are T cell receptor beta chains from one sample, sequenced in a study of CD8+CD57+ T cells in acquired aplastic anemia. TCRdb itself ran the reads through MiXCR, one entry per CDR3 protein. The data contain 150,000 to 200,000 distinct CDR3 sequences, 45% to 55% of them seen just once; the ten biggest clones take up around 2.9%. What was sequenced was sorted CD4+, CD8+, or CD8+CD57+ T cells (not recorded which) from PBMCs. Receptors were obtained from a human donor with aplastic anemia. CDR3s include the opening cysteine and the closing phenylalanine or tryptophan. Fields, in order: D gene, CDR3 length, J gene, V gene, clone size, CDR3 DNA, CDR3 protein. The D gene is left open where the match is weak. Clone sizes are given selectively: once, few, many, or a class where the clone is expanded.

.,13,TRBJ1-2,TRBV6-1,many,TGTGCCAGCATCGACTGGCCGGCGGAAGGCTACACCTTC,CASIDWPAEGYTF
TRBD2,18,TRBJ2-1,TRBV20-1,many,TGCAGTGCTAGAGTCGGACTAGCCTCGGGTCGGGGCTACAATGAGCAGTTCTTC,CSARVGLASGRGYNEQFF
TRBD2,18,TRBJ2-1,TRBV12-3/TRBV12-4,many,TGTGCCAGCAGTTTAGGCACGCTAGCGGGAGCGGGGCACAATGAGCAGTTCTTC,CASSLGTLAGAGHNEQFF
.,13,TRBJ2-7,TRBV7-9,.,TGTGCCAGCCGGCCTGACGGGAGCTACGAGCAGTATTTC,CASRPDGSYEQYF
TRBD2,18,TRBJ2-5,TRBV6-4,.,TGTGCCAGCAGTGATCGAGTAGCGGGAGAAGGGGACGGAGAGACCCAGTACTTC,CASSDRVAGEGDGETQYF
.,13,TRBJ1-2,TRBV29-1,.,TGCAGCGTAATCGGGGCCGACTCCTATGGCTACACCTTC,CSVIGADSYGYTF
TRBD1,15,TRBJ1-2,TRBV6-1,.,TGTGCCAGCAGTATGCCGGGACAGGGTATGAGAGGCTACACCTTC,CASSMPGQGMRGYTF
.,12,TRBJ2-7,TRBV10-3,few,TGTGCCATCAAAGGGTCTACGTACGAGCAGTACTTC,CAIKGSTYEQYF
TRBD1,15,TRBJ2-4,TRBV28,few,TGTGCCAGCAGCCGGGCCTTGGGACAGGTAAACATTCAGTACTTC,CASSRALGQVNIQYF
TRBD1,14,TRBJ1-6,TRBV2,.,TGTGCCAGCAAGCGGGACAGGGATAATTCACCCCTCCACTTT,CASKRDRDNSPLHF
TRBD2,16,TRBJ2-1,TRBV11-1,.,TGTGCCAGCAGCCCCGGACTAGCGTCAGCCTACAATGAGCAGTTCTTC,CASSPGLASAYNEQFF
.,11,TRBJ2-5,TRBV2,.,TGTGCCAGCAGCCCTCGGGAGACCCAGTACTTC,CASSPRETQYF
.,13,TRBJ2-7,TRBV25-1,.,TGTGCCAGCAGAGAGGACAATTCCTACGAGCAGTACTTC,CASREDNSYEQYF
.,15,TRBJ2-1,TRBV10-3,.,TGTGCCATCACCCGAGGGGGGGGTTCCTACAATCAGCAGTTCTTC,CAITRGGGSYNQQFF
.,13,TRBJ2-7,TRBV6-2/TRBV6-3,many,TGTGCCAGCAGTTACGTAGGCGGCTACGAGCAGTACTTC,CASSYVGGYEQYF
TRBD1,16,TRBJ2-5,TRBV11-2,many,TGTGCCAGCAGCTTATTCGCGACAGGGGTTAGGGAGACCCAGTACTTC,CASSLFATGVRETQYF
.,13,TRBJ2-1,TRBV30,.,TGTGCCTGGAGTACGGGAGCTTACAATGAGCAGTTCTTC,CAWSTGAYNEQFF
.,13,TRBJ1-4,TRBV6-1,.,TGTGCCAGCAGTGACGACAGTTGGGAAAAACTGTTTTTT,CASSDDSWEKLFF
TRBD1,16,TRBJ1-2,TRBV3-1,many,TGTGCCAGCAGCCAAGATACAAGGGGGCCGCTTCATGGCTACACCTTC,CASSQDTRGPLHGYTF
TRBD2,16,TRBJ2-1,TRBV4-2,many,TGTGCCAGCAGCGGCTTTACTAGCGGGGCGTACAATGAGCAGTTCTTC,CASSGFTSGAYNEQFF
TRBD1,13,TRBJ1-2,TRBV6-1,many,TGTGCCAGCGAACAGGGGTTTACCTATGGCTACACCTTC,CASEQGFTYGYTF
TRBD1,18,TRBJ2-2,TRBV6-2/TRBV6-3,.,TGTGCCAGCAGTTACTCGACGCAGAGGACAGGAGCCGCCGGGGAGCTGTTTTTT,CASSYSTQRTGAAGELFF
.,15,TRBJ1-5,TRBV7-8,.,TGTACCAGCAGCTTAATTGGCACGACGAATCAGCCCCAGCATTTT,CTSSLIGTTNQPQHF
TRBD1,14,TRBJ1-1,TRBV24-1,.,TGCGCCAGCAGTGAGGGACAGACGAACACTGAAGCTTTCTTT,CASSEGQTNTEAFF
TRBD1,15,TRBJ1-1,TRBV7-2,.,TGTGCCAGCAGCCGACAGACAGGGCTGGACACCGAAGCTTTCTTT,CASSRQTGLDTEAFF
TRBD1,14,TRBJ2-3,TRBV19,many,TGTGCCAGTCCGACAGGGGCCTTCACAGATACGCAGTATTTT,CASPTGAFTDTQYF
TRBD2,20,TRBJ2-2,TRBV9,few,TGTGCCAGCAGCGAGAGGGGGGGACTAGCGGGAGTGGAGGGACTCGGGGAGCTGTTTTTT,CASSERGGLAGVEGLGELFF
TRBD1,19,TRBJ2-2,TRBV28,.,TGTGCCAGCAGTTTCCCCGATAAGGGGGACAGGGCGAACACCGGGGAGCTGTTTTTT,CASSFPDKGDRANTGELFF
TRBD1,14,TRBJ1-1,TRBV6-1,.,TGTGCCAGCAGTGAAGACAGGGGTTATGCTGAAGCTTTCTTT,CASSEDRGYAEAFF
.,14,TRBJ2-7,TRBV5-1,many,TGCGCCAGCAGCTTAAACCCAAGGACAGAGCAGCAGTACTTC,CASSLNPRTEQQYF
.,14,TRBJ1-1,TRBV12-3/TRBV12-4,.,TGTGCCAGCAGCCAAGCGGGGGGGAACACTGAAGCTTTCTTT,CASSQAGGNTEAFF
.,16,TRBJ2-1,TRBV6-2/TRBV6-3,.,TGTGCCAGCAGTTACTCGAGGTTGCTCGGTCCCAATGAGCAGTTCTTC,CASSYSRLLGPNEQFF
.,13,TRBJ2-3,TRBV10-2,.,TGTGCCAGCAATAGGGGGGGGATGGATACGCAGTATTTT,CASNRGGMDTQYF
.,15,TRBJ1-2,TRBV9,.,TGTGCCAGCAGCGTAAGGCAGGGGCCGTACTATGGCTACACCTTC,CASSVRQGPYYGYTF
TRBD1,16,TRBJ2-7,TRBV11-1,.,TGTGCCAGCAGTGAGCGAGGGGACAGGACCTCCTACGAGCAGTACTTC,CASSERGDRTSYEQYF
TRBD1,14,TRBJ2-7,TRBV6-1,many,TGTGCCAGCAGCCGGACAGGGGGATTCTACGAGCAGTACTTC,CASSRTGGFYEQYF
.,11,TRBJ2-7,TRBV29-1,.,TGCAGCGCCGCCCAGGGTTACGAGCAGTACTTC,CSAAQGYEQYF
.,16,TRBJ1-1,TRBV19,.,TGTGCCAGTAGTTACCGGGACACGATAACGAACACTGAAGCTTTCTTT,CASSYRDTITNTEAFF
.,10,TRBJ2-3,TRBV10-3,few,TGTGCCATCCCCAACGATACGCAGTATTTT,CAIPNDTQYF
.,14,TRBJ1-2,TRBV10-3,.,TGTGCCATCAGTGAGTCGCGGACGGACTATGGCTACACCTTC,CAISESRTDYGYTF
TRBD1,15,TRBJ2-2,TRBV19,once,TGTGCCAGTAGTATGAGACAGGGAGACACCGGGGAGCTGTTTTTT,CASSMRQGDTGELFF
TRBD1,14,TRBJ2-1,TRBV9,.,TGTGCCAGCAGCCCACAGGGGGCGGGTAATGAGCAGTTCTTC,CASSPQGAGNEQFF
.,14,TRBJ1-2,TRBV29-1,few,TGCAGCGTAGACTTACAGGGAACACCCTATGGCTACACCTTC,CSVDLQGTPYGYTF
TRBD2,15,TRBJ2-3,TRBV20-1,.,TGCAGTGCTAGGAGTCTAGCGGAGCACACAGATACGCAGTATTTT,CSARSLAEHTDTQYF
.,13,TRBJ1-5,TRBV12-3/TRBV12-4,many,TGTGCCAGCAGTGGGGGGGGGTTTCAGCCCCAGCATTTT,CASSGGGFQPQHF
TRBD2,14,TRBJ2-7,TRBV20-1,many,TGCAGTGCCTACGGAGCGGGACTAACTAGCGAGCAGTACTTC,CSAYGAGLTSEQYF
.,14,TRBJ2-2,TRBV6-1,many,TGTGCCAGTTTTTCGTTGACAGTTACCGGGGAGCTGTTTTTT,CASFSLTVTGELFF
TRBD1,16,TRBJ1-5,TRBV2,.,TGTGCCAGCAGAGACAACACAGGGGGCCCTAATCAGCCCCAGCATTTT,CASRDNTGGPNQPQHF
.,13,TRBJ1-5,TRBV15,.,TGTGCCACCAGCAGAAGCAGGGCGCAGCCCCAGCATTTT,CATSRSRAQPQHF
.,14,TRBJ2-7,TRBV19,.,TGTGCCAGTAGTATGCGGGACAGATCCTACGAGCAGTACTTC,CASSMRDRSYEQYF
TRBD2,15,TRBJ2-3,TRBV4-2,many,TGTGCCAGCAGCCTAGATAGCGGGGGCACAGATACGCAGTATTTT,CASSLDSGGTDTQYF